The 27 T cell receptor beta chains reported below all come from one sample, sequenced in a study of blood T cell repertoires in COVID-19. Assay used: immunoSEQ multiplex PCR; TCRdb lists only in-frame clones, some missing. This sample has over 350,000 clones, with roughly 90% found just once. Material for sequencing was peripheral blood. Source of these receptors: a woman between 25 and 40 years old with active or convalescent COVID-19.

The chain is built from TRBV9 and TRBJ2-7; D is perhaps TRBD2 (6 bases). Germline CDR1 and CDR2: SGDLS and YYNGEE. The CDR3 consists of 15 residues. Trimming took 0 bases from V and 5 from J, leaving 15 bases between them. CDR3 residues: CASSVGWAGSNEQYF. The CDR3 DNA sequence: TGTGCCAGCAGCGTAGGCTGGGCGGGATCGAACGAGCAGTACTTC.

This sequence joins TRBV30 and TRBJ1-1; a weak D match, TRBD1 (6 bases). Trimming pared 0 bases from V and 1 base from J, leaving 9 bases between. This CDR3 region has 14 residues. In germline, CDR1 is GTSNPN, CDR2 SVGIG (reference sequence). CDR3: CAWSVGGTNTEAFF. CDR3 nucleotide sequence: TGTGCCTGGAGTGTAGGGGGAACGAACACTGAAGCTTTCTTT.

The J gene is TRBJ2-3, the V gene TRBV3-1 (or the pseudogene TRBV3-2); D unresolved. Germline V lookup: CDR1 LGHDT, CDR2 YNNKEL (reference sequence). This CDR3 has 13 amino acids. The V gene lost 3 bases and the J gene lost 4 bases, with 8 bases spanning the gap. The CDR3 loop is CASSQPPADTQYF. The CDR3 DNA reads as TGTGCCAGCAGCCAGCCTCCAGCAGATACGCAGTATTTT.

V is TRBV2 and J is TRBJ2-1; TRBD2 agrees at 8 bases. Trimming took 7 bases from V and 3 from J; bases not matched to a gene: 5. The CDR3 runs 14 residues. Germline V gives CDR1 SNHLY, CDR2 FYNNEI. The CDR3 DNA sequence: TGTGCCAGCATGGCCGGGACTAGCTACAATGAGCAGTTCTTC. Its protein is CASMAGTSYNEQFF. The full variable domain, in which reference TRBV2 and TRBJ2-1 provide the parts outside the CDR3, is EPEVTQTPSHQVTQMGQEVILRCVPISNHLYFYWYRQILGQKVEFLVSFYNNEISEKSEIFDDQFSVERPDGSNFTLKIRSTKLEDSAMYFCASMAGTSYNEQFFGPGTRLTVL.

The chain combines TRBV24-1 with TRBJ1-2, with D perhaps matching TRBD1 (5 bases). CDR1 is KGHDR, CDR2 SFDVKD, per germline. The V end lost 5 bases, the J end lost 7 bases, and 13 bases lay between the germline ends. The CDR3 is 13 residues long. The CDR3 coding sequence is TGTGCCACCAGTGGCGCGGGGGGGACTGGCTACACCTTC. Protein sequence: CATSGAGGTGYTF.

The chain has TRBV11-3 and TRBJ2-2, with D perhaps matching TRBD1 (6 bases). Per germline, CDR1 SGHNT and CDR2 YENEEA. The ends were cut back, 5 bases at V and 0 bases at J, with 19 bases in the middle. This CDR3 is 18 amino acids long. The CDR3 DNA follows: TGTGCCAGCAGCCCCCCGGACAGCGAACCAGCGAACACCGGGGAGCTGTTTTTT. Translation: CASSPPDSEPANTGELFF.

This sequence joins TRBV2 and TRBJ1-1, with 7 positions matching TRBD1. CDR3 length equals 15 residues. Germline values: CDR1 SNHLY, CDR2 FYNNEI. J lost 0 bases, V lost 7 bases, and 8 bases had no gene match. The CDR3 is CASKAGGGVNTEAFF. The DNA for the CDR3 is TGTGCCAGCAAAGCAGGGGGAGGAGTGAACACTGAAGCTTTCTTT. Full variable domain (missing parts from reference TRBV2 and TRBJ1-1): EPEVTQTPSHQVTQMGQEVILRCVPISNHLYFYWYRQILGQKVEFLVSFYNNEISEKSEIFDDQFSVERPDGSNFTLKIRSTKLEDSAMYFCASKAGGGVNTEAFFGQGTRLTVV.

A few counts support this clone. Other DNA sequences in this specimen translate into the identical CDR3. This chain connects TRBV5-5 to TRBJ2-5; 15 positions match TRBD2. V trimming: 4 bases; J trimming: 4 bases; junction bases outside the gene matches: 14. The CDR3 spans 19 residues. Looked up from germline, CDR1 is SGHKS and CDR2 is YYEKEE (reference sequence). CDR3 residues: CASSLQGLAGGPRGETQYF. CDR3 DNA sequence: TGTGCCAGCAGCCTCCAGGGACTAGCGGGAGGACCAAGGGGAGAGACCCAGTACTTC.

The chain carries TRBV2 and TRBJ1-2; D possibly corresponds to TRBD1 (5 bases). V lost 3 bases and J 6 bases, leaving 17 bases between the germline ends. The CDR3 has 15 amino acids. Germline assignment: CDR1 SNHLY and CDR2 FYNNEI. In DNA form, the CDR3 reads TGTGCCAGCAGTGACCCGGCCAGGGATGGGAATGGCTACACCTTC. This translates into CASSDPARDGNGYTF.

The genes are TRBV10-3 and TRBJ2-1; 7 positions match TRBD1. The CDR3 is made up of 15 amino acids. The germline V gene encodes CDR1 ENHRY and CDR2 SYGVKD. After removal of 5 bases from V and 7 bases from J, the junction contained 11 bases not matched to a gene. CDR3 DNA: TGTGCCATCAGTCGTACAGGGGAAAAAATGAATGAGCAGTTCTTC. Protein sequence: CAISRTGEKMNEQFF.

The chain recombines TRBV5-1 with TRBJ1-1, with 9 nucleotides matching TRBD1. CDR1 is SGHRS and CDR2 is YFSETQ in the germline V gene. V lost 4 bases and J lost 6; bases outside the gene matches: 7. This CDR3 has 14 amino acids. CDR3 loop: CASSPTGQGSEAFF. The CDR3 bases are TGCGCCAGCAGCCCGACGGGACAGGGCTCTGAAGCTTTCTTT. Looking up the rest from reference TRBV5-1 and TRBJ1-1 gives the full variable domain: KAGVTQTPRYLIKTRGQQVTLSCSPISGHRSVSWYQQTPGQGLQFLFEYFSETQRNKGNFPGRFSGRQFSNSRSEMNVSTLELGDSALYLCASSPTGQGSEAFFGQGTRLTVV.

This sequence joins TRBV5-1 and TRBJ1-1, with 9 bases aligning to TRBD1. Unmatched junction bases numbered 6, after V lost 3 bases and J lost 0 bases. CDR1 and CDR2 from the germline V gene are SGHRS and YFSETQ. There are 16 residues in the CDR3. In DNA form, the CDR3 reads TGCGCCAGCAGCTGGGGACAGGGCAACATGAACACTGAAGCTTTCTTT. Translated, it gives CASSWGQGNMNTEAFF. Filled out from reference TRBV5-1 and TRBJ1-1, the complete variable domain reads KAGVTQTPRYLIKTRGQQVTLSCSPISGHRSVSWYQQTPGQGLQFLFEYFSETQRNKGNFPGRFSGRQFSNSRSEMNVSTLELGDSALYLCASSWGQGNMNTEAFFGQGTRLTVV.

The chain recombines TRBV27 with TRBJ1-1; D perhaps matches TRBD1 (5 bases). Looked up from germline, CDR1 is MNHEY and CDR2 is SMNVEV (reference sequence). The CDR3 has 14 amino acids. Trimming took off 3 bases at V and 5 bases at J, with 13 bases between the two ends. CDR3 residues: CASSLGGEGTEAFF. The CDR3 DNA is TGTGCCAGCAGTTTGGGAGGGGAGGGGACTGAAGCTTTCTTT.

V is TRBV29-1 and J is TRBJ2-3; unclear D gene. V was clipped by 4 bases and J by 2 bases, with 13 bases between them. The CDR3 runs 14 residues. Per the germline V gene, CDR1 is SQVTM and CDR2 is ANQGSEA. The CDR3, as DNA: TGCAGCGTTGTTTCATTACTTGCCACAGATACGCAGTATTTT. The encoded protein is CSVVSLLATDTQYF.

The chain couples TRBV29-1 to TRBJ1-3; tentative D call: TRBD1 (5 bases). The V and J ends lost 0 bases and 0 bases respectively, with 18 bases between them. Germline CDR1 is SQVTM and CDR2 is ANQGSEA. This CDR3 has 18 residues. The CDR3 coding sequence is TGCAGCGTTGAAGATAACCGGGCAGCGGGGGGCTCTGGAAACACCATATATTTT. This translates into CSVEDNRAAGGSGNTIYF.

The CDR3 sequence: CASSYGLAGYDEQYF. CDR3 nucleotides: TGTGCCAGCAGTTACGGGCTAGCGGGATACGACGAGCAGTACTTC. J is TRBJ2-7 and V is TRBV6-5; 9 bases align to TRBD2. The CDR3 sequence is 15 residues long. Germline lookup yields CDR1 MNHEY and CDR2 SVGAGI. Losses at the gene ends were 2 bases for V and 5 bases for J; bases not matched to a gene: 7.

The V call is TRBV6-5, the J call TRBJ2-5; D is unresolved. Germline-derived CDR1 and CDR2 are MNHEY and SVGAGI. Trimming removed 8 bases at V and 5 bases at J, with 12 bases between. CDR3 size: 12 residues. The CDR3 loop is CASCQVWETQYF. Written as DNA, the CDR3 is TGTGCCAGCTGTCAGGTTTGGGAGACCCAGTACTTC.

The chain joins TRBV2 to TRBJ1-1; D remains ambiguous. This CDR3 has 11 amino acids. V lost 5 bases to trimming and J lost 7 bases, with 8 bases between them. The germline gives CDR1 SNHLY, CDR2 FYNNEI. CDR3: CASSLSYEAFF. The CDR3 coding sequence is TGTGCCAGCAGTTTGTCCTATGAAGCTTTCTTT.

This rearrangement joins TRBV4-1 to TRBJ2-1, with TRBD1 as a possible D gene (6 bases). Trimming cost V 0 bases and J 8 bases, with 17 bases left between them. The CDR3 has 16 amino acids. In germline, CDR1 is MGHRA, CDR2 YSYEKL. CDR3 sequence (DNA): TGCGCCAGCAGCCAAGATTTTCAGGGGTATGGAGATGAGCAGTTCTTC. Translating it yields CASSQDFQGYGDEQFF.

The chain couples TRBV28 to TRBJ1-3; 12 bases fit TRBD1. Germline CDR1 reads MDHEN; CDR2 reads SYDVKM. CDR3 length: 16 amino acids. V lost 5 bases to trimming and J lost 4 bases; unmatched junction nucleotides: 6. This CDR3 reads CASSAGQGARGNTIYF. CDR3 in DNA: TGTGCCAGCAGTGCGGGACAGGGGGCGCGCGGAAACACCATATATTTT. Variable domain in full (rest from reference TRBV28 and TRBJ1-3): DVKVTQSSRYLVKRTGEKVFLECVQDMDHENMFWYRQDPGLGLRLIYFSYDVKMKEKGDIPEGYSVSREKKERFSLILESASTNQTSMYLCASSAGQGARGNTIYFGEGSWLTVV.

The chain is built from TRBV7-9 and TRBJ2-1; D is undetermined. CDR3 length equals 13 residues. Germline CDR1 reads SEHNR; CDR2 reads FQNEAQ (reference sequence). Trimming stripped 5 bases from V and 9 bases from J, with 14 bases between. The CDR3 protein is CASSPRVDSEQFF. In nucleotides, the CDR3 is TGTGCCAGCAGCCCCCGGGTAGATTCTGAGCAGTTCTTC.

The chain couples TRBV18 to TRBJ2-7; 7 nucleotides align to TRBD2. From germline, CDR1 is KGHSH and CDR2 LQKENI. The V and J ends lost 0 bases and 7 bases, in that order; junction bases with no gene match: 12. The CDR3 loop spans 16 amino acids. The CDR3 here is CASSPPVGEGLGEQYF. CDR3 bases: TGTGCCAGCTCACCACCGGTGGGGGAGGGCCTCGGGGAGCAGTACTTC.

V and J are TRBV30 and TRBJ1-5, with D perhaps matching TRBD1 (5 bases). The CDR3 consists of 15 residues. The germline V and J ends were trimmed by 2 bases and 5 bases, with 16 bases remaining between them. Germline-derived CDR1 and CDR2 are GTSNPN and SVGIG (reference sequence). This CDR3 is CAWSKGITAYQPQHF. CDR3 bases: TGTGCCTGGAGTAAGGGGATAACAGCATATCAGCCCCAGCATTTT. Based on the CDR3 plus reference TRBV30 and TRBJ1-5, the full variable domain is SQTIHQWPATLVQPVGSPLSLECTVEGTSNPNLYWYRQAAGRGLQLLFYSVGIGQISSEVPQNLSASRPQDRQFILSSKKLLLSDSGFYLCAWSKGITAYQPQHFGDGTRLSIL.

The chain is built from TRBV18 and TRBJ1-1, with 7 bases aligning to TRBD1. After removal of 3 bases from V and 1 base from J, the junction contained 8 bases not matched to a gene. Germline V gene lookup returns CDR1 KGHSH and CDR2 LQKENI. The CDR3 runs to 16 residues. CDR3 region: CASSPDRVFTNTEAFF. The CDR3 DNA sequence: TGTGCCAGCTCACCTGACAGGGTGTTCACGAACACTGAAGCTTTCTTT. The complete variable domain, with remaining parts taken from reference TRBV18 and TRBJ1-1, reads NAGVMQNPRHLVRRRGQEARLRCSPMKGHSHVYWYRQLPEEGLKFMVYLQKENIIDESGMPKERFSAEFPKEGPSILRIQQVVRGDSAAYFCASSPDRVFTNTEAFFGQGTRLTVV.

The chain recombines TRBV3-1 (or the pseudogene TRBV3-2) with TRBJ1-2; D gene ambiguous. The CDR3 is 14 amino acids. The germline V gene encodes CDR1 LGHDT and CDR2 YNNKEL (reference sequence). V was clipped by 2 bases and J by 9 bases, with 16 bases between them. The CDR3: CASSQSDIKRSYTF. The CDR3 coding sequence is TGTGCCAGCAGCCAATCCGACATTAAAAGAAGCTACACCTTC.

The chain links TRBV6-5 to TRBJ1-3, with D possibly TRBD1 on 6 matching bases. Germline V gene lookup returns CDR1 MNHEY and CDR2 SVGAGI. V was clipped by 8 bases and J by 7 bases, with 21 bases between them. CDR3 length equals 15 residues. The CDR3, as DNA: TGTGCCAGCCGCCTGACGACAGGAAAAAACAACACCATATATTTT. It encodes CASRLTTGKNNTIYF.

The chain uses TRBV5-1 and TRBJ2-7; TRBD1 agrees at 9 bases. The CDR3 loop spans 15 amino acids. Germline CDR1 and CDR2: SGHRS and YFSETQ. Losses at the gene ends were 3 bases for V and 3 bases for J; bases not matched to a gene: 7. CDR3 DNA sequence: TGCGCCAGCAGCTGGACAGGGGATTCATACTACGAGCAGTACTTC. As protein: CASSWTGDSYYEQYF.